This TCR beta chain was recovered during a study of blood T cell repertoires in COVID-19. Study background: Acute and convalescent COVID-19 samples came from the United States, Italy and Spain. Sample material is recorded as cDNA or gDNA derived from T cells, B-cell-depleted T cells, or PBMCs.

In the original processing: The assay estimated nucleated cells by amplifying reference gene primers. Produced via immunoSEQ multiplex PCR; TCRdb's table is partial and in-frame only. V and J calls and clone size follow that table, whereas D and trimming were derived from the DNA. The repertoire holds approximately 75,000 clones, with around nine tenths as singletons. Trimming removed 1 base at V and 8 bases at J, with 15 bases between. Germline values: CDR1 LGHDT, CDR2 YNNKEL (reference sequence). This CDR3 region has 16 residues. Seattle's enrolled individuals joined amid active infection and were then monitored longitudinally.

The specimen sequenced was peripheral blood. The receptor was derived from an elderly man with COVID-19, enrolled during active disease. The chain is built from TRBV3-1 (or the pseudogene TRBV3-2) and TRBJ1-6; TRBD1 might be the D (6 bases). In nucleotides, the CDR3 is TGTGCCAGCAGCCAAGCGATTAGGGGGTATGATTCACCCCTCCACTTT. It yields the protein CASSQAIRGYDSPLHF.